This T cell receptor beta chain was recovered during a study of shared clonotypes between healthy human individuals. Points on this clone: Its target is not known.

This CDR3 is built from 13 residues. Per the germline V gene, CDR1 is SGHAT and CDR2 is FQNNGV. Trimming pared 3 bases from V and 5 bases from J, leaving 7 bases between. Donors comprised healthy HIV-negative adults lacking recent acute infections or vaccinations. Repertoires were generated with immunoSEQ multiplex PCR, while TCRdb's copy carries only in-frame clones and drops some. Found here are millions of clones, about 92% of them singletons; the top ten hold over 0.12%. Regarding the study as a whole: Blood was the sole source, and tissue repertoires probably differ.

The chain links TRBV11-2 to TRBJ1-4; D call uncertain. The receptor's source is a young man in good health. The specimen sequenced was naive CD4+ T cells sorted from blood. The sample's subset: CD45RA+ positively selected. CDR3 region: CASSFTLNEKLFF. CDR3 DNA sequence: TGTGCCAGCAGCTTCACTTTAAATGAAAAACTGTTTTTT.